The 27 T cell receptor beta chains below were found in one sample sequenced in a study of human T cells and chemical hapten exposure. Time point in this sample: patch test 1, 2 weeks after DPC sensitization. Treatment: therapeutic diphenylcyclopropenone sensitization with weekly scalp DPC. From the RACE reads, TCRdb called clonotypes with MiXCR, one entry per CDR3 protein. This table has 75,000 to 90,000 distinct CDR3 sequences, around a tenth appearing once. The material sequenced was whole blood, taken in connection with sensitization to the hapten diphenylcyclopropenone (DPC). These receptor sequences come from a woman aged 45-65 years with alopecia areata. Some clones in this sample may be carry-over from other donors' samples.

The chain joins TRBV12-3 or TRBV12-4 to TRBJ2-2; no clear D gene. V was trimmed by 0 bases and J by 7 bases, leaving 9 bases between them. This CDR3 is built from 14 residues. CDR3 nucleotides: TGTGCCAGCAGTTTAGCGGGAACGATCGGGGAGCTGTTTTTT. Amino acid sequence: CASSLAGTIGELFF.

Only a few counts were recorded for this clonotype. This rearrangement joins TRBV18 to TRBJ1-1; D remains unclear. The CDR3 spans 15 residues. Germline CDR1 reads KGHSH; CDR2 reads LQKENI. V was clipped by 0 bases and J by 6 bases, with 14 bases between them. DNA of the CDR3: TGTGCCAGCTCACCACCGGCAGGCTTCTACCCTGAAGCTTTCTTT. Amino acid sequence: CASSPPAGFYPEAFF.

This clonotype was detected ten times or more. V gene TRBV12-3 or TRBV12-4 combines with J gene TRBJ1-1; D unclear. The ends were cut back, 6 bases at V and 4 bases at J, with 15 bases in the middle. CDR3 length equals 14 residues. CDR3 sequence (DNA): TGTGCCAGCAGCCCATCCGGGGTGGGCACTGAAGCTTTCTTT. Its translation: CASSPSGVGTEAFF.

This clonotype has only a few counts. This chain links TRBV12-3 or TRBV12-4 with TRBJ1-5, with 9 bases identical to TRBD1. The CDR3 spans 14 residues. Trimming at V came to 4 bases and at J to 5 bases, leaving 3 bases not matched to a gene. CDR3 loop: CASSSQGADQPQHF. CDR3 bases: TGTGCCAGCAGTTCACAGGGGGCGGATCAGCCCCAGCATTTT.

This chain connects TRBV20-1 to TRBJ1-2; D might be TRBD1 (5 bases). Per germline, CDR1 DFQATT and CDR2 SNEGSKA (reference sequence). The CDR3 is made up of 14 amino acids. Trimming removed 2 bases from V and 8 bases from J, with 18 bases in between. The CDR3 region is CSARSRAGFGGYTF. The CDR3 DNA follows: TGCAGTGCTAGATCACGGGCAGGGTTCGGGGGCTACACCTTC.

This clonotype appeared a few times. The chain's CDR3 is CASSTKGTQYF. The CDR3 DNA sequence: TGTGCCAGCAGTACAAAGGGGACCCAGTACTTC. The genes are TRBV6-6 and TRBJ2-5; D unresolved. The germline V gene has CDR1 MNHNY and CDR2 SVGAGI (reference sequence). Trimming cost V 5 bases and J 7 bases, with 8 bases left between them. This CDR3 has 11 amino acids.

This chain connects TRBV12-3 or TRBV12-4 to TRBJ2-1; 9 bases agree with TRBD2. CDR3 length equals 15 residues. The J segment lost 6 bases and the V segment lost 8 bases, leaving 11 bases of the junction unmatched. The CDR3 coding sequence is TGTGCCAGCGGCTGGACTAGCGCGGCGGTCAATGAGCAGTTCTTC. Protein sequence: CASGWTSAAVNEQFF.

This clonotype was detected ten times or more. The V gene is TRBV2, the J gene TRBJ1-2; TRBD1 agrees at 8 bases. Germline V gives CDR1 SNHLY, CDR2 FYNNEI. This CDR3 contains 14 residues. The junction had 7 bases not matched to a gene; V was cut back by 5 bases and J by 5 bases. The CDR3 DNA sequence: TGTGCCAGCAGTTACGGACAGGGCGGGTATGGCTACACCTTC. Amino acids: CASSYGQGGYGYTF.

This clonotype came up a few times. This rearrangement joins TRBV7-2 to TRBJ1-2; D is uncertain. Trimming shortened V by 0 bases and J by 2 bases, and 10 bases separated the two germline ends. Germline lookup yields CDR1 SGHTA and CDR2 FQGNSA. CDR3 size: 15 residues. The CDR3 region has the DNA TGTGCCAGCAGCTTAGCCGGCAGGCTGAACTATGGCTACACCTTC. Amino acid sequence: CASSLAGRLNYGYTF. Filled out from reference TRBV7-2 and TRBJ1-2, the complete variable domain reads GAGVSQSPSNKVTEKGKDVELRCDPISGHTALYWYRQSLGQGLEFLIYFQGNSAPDKSGLPSDRFSAERTGGSVSTLTIQRTQQEDSAVYLCASSLAGRLNYGYTFGSGTRLTVV.

V and J are TRBV7-2 and TRBJ1-1, with D unclear. CDR3 length: 13 amino acids. From germline, CDR1 is SGHTA and CDR2 FQGNSA. The V end was cut by 6 bases, the J end by 0 bases, with 8 bases between. The CDR3 reads CASSPFLNTEAFF. CDR3 sequence (DNA): TGTGCCAGCAGTCCTTTCCTGAACACTGAAGCTTTCTTT.

CDR3 protein: CSAQGLAGGRSTDTQYF. The CDR3 bases are TGCAGTGCCCAGGGACTAGCGGGAGGTAGAAGCACAGATACGCAGTATTTT. This sequence joins TRBV20-1 and TRBJ2-3; TRBD2 matches at 15 bases. V gave up 6 bases and J gave up 0 bases; unmatched junction bases: 7. CDR3 length equals 17 residues. Per germline, CDR1 DFQATT and CDR2 SNEGSKA (reference sequence).

This rearrangement joins TRBV6-5 to TRBJ2-7; the match to TRBD1 covers 9 bases. The J segment lost 2 bases and the V segment lost 0 bases, leaving 5 bases of the junction unmatched. Germline loops: CDR1 MNHEY, CDR2 SVGAGI. The CDR3 sequence is 16 residues long. The CDR3 region is CASSYSGQGLTYEQYF. The CDR3 DNA reads as TGTGCCAGCAGTTACTCGGGACAGGGCCTTACCTACGAGCAGTACTTC.

The sample holds a few counts of this clonotype. The chain recombines TRBV20-1 with TRBJ1-5; D perhaps matches TRBD1 (5 bases). V dropped 1 base and J dropped 5 bases, with 12 bases sitting between them. CDR1 is DFQATT, CDR2 SNEGSKA, per germline (reference sequence). This CDR3 has 14 residues. The CDR3 reads CSARVGRADQPQHF. The CDR3 DNA follows: TGCAGTGCTAGAGTAGGCAGGGCCGATCAGCCCCAGCATTTT.

The V gene is TRBV5-1, the J gene TRBJ2-4; possibly TRBD2 for D (7 bases). The CDR3 has 15 amino acids. V lost 7 bases and J 0 bases, leaving 14 bases between the germline ends. The germline V gene encodes CDR1 SGHRS and CDR2 YFSETQ. The CDR3 region has the DNA TGCGCCAGCTCGGCGGGGGCGGGAGCCAAAAACATTCAGTACTTC. This codes for CASSAGAGAKNIQYF.

This rearrangement joins TRBV6-2 or TRBV6-3 to TRBJ2-3; 10 nucleotides align to TRBD2. The length of the CDR3 is 15 residues. CDR1 is MNHEY and CDR2 is SVGEGT in the germline V gene. V lost 5 bases to trimming and J lost 6 bases; unmatched junction nucleotides: 8. CDR3 amino acids: CASSPSGRAWDTQYF. CDR3 nucleotides: TGTGCCAGCAGTCCCAGCGGGAGGGCTTGGGATACGCAGTATTTT.

The table lists this clonotype with many counts. This chain joins TRBV30 and TRBJ1-1; no definite D call. V lost 0 bases to trimming and J lost 4 bases, with 6 bases between them. The CDR3 covers 12 residues. Germline V gives CDR1 GTSNPN, CDR2 SVGIG (reference sequence). The CDR3 here is CAWSVGVTEAFF. CDR3 in DNA: TGTGCCTGGAGTGTTGGTGTCACTGAAGCTTTCTTT.

This clonotype appeared many times. The chain recombines TRBV30 with TRBJ1-2, with 7 positions matching TRBD1. V gave up 5 bases and J gave up 6 bases; unmatched junction bases: 9. This CDR3 is built from 13 residues. CDR1 and CDR2 from the germline V gene are GTSNPN and SVGIG (reference sequence). CDR3 residues: CAWELQGVDGYTF. The CDR3 nucleotides are TGTGCCTGGGAACTTCAGGGGGTCGATGGCTACACCTTC.

This clonotype came up many times. V usage is TRBV7-8 and J usage is TRBJ1-1; 8 nucleotides line up with TRBD1. The V gene end was trimmed by 2 bases and the J gene end by 6 bases; junction bases not matched to a gene: 8. The CDR3 has 15 residues. Germline-derived CDR1 and CDR2 are SGHVS and FQNEAQ. CDR3 residues: CASSLNPSRGPEAFF. Here the CDR3 DNA reads TGTGCCAGCAGCTTAAACCCGTCCAGGGGGCCTGAAGCTTTCTTT. Variable domain in full (rest from reference TRBV7-8 and TRBJ1-1): GAGVSQSPRYKVAKRGQDVALRCDPISGHVSLFWYQQALGQGPEFLTYFQNEAQLDKSGLPSDRFFAERPEGSVSTLKIQRTQQEDSAVYLCASSLNPSRGPEAFFGQGTRLTVV.

At least ten counts were recorded for this clonotype. The V call is TRBV7-2, the J call TRBJ2-3; D unresolved. V shed 1 base and J shed 4 bases, with 3 bases lying between them. The CDR3 covers 12 residues. Germline lookup yields CDR1 SGHTA and CDR2 FQGNSA. The CDR3 DNA follows: TGTGCCAGCAGCTTAGTGGCAGATACGCAGTATTTT. Translated: CASSLVADTQYF.

This clonotype was seen ten or more times. The rearrangement joins TRBV7-2 to TRBJ2-7; 11 bases are a match to TRBD2. Germline CDR1 and CDR2: SGHTA and FQGNSA. The CDR3 is 15 amino acids. V trimming: 5 bases; J trimming: 5 bases; junction bases outside the gene matches: 8. This CDR3 reads CASSDSGRVRNEQYF. CDR3 coding DNA: TGTGCCAGCAGCGATAGCGGGAGGGTACGCAACGAGCAGTACTTC.

The V gene is TRBV7-2, the J gene TRBJ2-7; 8 bases line up with TRBD1. The germline V gene has CDR1 SGHTA and CDR2 FQGNSA. The CDR3 sequence is 15 residues long. After removal of 7 bases from V and 2 bases from J, the junction contained 10 bases not matched to a gene. The CDR3 nucleotides are TGTGCCAGCACCATCGGACAGGGCCCCACCTACGAGCAGTACTTC. This encodes CASTIGQGPTYEQYF.

The rearrangement links TRBV24-1 to TRBJ2-2, with TRBD2 as a possible D gene (5 bases). The CDR3 runs to 15 residues. With 9 bases removed from V and 1 base from J, the gap between germline ends came to 14 bases. The V gene's germline CDR1 is KGHDR and CDR2 SFDVKD. The CDR3 coding sequence is TGTGCCACCCGTGGTCAGGCGGGGAACACCGGGGAGCTGTTTTTT. Protein sequence: CATRGQAGNTGELFF.

Remarks on this clonotype: A much larger clone is a single base away; this may be a read error. The chain has TRBV7-2 and TRBJ1-1; D remains unclear. CDR1 is SGHTA and CDR2 is FQGNSA in the germline V gene. The CDR3 covers 14 residues. CDR3 amino acids: CAGSLAAMNTEAFF. DNA for the CDR3: TGTGCCGGCAGCTTGGCAGCAATGAACACTGAAGCTTTCTTT.

A single count supports this clonotype. A much larger clone lies a single base off, so this may be a read error. V and J are TRBV6-2 or TRBV6-3 and TRBJ2-7, with TRBD2 matching 7 bases. This CDR3 is built from 15 residues. In germline, CDR1 is MNHEY, CDR2 SVGEGT. CDR3 protein: CASSYLTGRPYGQYF. The CDR3 nucleotides read TGTGCCAGCAGTTATTTGACCGGGAGGCCCTACGGGCAGTACTTC.

The genes are TRBV3-1 and TRBJ2-7; 9 positions match TRBD1. V lost 4 bases and J lost 5; bases outside the gene matches: 12. The CDR3 totals 16 residues. CDR1 is LGHDT, CDR2 YNNKEL, per germline (reference sequence). CDR3 protein: CASSPLRPGQGNEQYF. The CDR3 DNA follows: TGTGCCAGCAGCCCGCTTAGGCCGGGACAGGGAAACGAGCAGTACTTC.

V gene TRBV19 combines with J gene TRBJ2-1, with D unresolved. This CDR3 comprises 13 residues. The V gene lost 4 bases and the J gene lost 10 bases, with 14 bases spanning the gap. CDR1 and CDR2 from the germline V gene are LNHDA and SQIVND (reference sequence). The CDR3 DNA is TGTGCCAGTAGTACCGCCCCCGGGTCAGAGCAGTTCTTC. The encoded protein is CASSTAPGSEQFF.

The V and J genes are TRBV6-2 or TRBV6-3 and TRBJ2-1; D possibly corresponds to TRBD2 (6 bases). Trimming took 2 bases from V and 0 from J, leaving 14 bases between them. From germline, CDR1 is MNHEY and CDR2 SVGEGT. CDR3 length: 17 residues. DNA for the CDR3: TGTGCCAGCAGTTACATCGCGGGATCTAGCTCCTACAATGAGCAGTTCTTC. It specifies CASSYIAGSSSYNEQFF.